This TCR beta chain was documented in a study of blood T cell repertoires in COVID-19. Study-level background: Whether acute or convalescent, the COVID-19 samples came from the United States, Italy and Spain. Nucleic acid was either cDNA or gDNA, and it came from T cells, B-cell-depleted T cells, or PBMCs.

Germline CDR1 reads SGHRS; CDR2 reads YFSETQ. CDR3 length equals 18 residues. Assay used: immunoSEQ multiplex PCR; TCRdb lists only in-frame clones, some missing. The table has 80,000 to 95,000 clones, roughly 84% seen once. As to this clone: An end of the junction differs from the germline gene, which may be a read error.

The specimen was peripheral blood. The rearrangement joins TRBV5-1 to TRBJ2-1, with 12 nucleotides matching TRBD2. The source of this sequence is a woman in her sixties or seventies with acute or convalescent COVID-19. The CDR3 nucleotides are TGCGCCAGCAGATTGGGGTTGGGACTAGCGGGCAACGCCAATGAGCAGTTCTTC. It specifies CASRLGLGLAGNANEQFF.